This T cell receptor (beta chain) comes out of a study of Graves' ophthalmopathy and Graves' hyperthyroidism. Moderately to severely active ophthalmopathy under 3 months, CAS at least 3, NOSPECS at least 4. If patients had other autoimmune diseases, uncontrolled infections, pregnancy or lactation, they were excluded. Thyroid ultrasound, orbital computed tomography, TRAb, serum thyroxine and clinical symptoms formed the basis of diagnosis. PBMCs came from 7.5 to 10 ml of fresh peripheral blood. TCR beta CDR3 amplification used RNA transcripts. The first-round RT-PCR employed HTBI primers together with the Qiagen OneStep RT-PCR kit. A multiplex PCR was then performed as the second round. TCRdb itself ran the multiplex PCR reads through MiXCR, one entry per CDR3 protein. The data contain about 740,000 distinct CDR3 sequences, 35% to 50% of them singletons. The CDR3 totals 17 residues. Germline-derived CDR1 and CDR2 are LNHDA and SQIVND (reference sequence). Trimming cost V 3 bases and J 0 bases, with 12 bases left between them.

The source is an adult man with Graves' ophthalmopathy. Sequenced sample: peripheral blood. The rearrangement links TRBV19 to TRBJ2-6, with a possible D match to TRBD2 (5 bases). The CDR3 DNA reads TGTGCCAGTAGTATTATATTTGAGGGCTCTGGGGCCAACGTCCTGACTTTC. Protein product: CASSIIFEGSGANVLTF.